This is a list of T cell receptor beta chains from one sample in a study of blood T cell repertoires in COVID-19. Clones were sequenced by immunoSEQ multiplex PCR, and TCRdb holds only the in-frame ones, with some missing. The table includes some 180,000 clones, roughly four fifths detected once. Sequencing was done on a sample of peripheral blood. These receptors were obtained from a middle-aged woman with COVID-19, enrolled during active disease. Each CDR3 is given with its conserved first and last residue. The order of the fields is J gene, clone size, D gene, V gene, CDR3 protein, CDR3 DNA. A D gene is named only where the DNA matches it firmly. Where a row states a size, it is once, few, many or the class of an expanded clone; other rows omit it.

J gene: TRBJ2-2; clone size: NA; D gene: TRBD2; V gene: TRBV7-8; CDR3 protein: CASSLGTSDTGELFF; CDR3 DNA: TGTGCCAGCAGCCTAGGGACTAGCGACACCGGGGAGCTGTTTTTT
J gene: TRBJ1-3; clone size: once; D gene: NA; V gene: TRBV5-6; CDR3 protein: CASSFRAGNTIYF; CDR3 DNA: TGTGCCAGCAGCTTCAGGGCTGGAAACACCATATATTTT
J gene: TRBJ2-5; clone size: NA; D gene: NA; V gene: TRBV3-1/TRBV3-2; CDR3 protein: CASRGRQETQYF; CDR3 DNA: TGTGCCAGCAGGGGGCGGCAAGAGACCCAGTACTTC
J gene: TRBJ2-2; clone size: NA; D gene: TRBD2; V gene: TRBV7-4; CDR3 protein: CASRRGGTSGRAGELFF; CDR3 DNA: TGTGCCAGCAGACGAGGGGGGACTAGCGGGAGGGCCGGGGAGCTGTTTTTT
J gene: TRBJ2-2; clone size: few; D gene: TRBD1; V gene: TRBV6-6; CDR3 protein: CASRTGQHTGELFF; CDR3 DNA: TGTGCCAGCAGGACGGGACAGCACACCGGGGAGCTGTTTTTT
J gene: TRBJ1-1; clone size: NA; D gene: NA; V gene: TRBV18; CDR3 protein: CASSEQSQNTEAFF; CDR3 DNA: TGTGCCAGCTCAGAACAGAGCCAGAACACTGAAGCTTTCTTT
J gene: TRBJ2-5; clone size: NA; D gene: TRBD1; V gene: TRBV6-5; CDR3 protein: CASSKTGEETQYF; CDR3 DNA: TGTGCCAGCAGTAAGACAGGGGAAGAGACCCAGTACTTC
J gene: TRBJ2-2; clone size: few; D gene: NA; V gene: TRBV10-1; CDR3 protein: CASSESNGGELFF; CDR3 DNA: TGCGCCAGCAGTGAGTCGAACGGCGGGGAGCTGTTTTTT
J gene: TRBJ2-5; clone size: NA; D gene: NA; V gene: TRBV2; CDR3 protein: CASSTPRGWETQYF; CDR3 DNA: TGTGCCAGCAGCACCCCCCGCGGTTGGGAGACCCAGTACTTC
J gene: TRBJ1-1; clone size: NA; D gene: NA; V gene: TRBV19; CDR3 protein: CASSIGGQNTEAFF; CDR3 DNA: TGTGCCAGTAGTATAGGAGGACAGAACACTGAAGCTTTCTTT
J gene: TRBJ1-1; clone size: NA; D gene: NA; V gene: TRBV5-1; CDR3 protein: CASSLDRQRAFF; CDR3 DNA: TGCGCCAGCAGCTTGGACAGGCAAAGGGCTTTCTTT
J gene: TRBJ2-5; clone size: NA; D gene: NA; V gene: TRBV10-3; CDR3 protein: CAISEPQQNTETQYF; CDR3 DNA: TGTGCCATCAGTGAGCCACAGCAGAACACAGAGACCCAGTACTTC
J gene: TRBJ2-4; clone size: NA; D gene: NA; V gene: TRBV10-3; CDR3 protein: CAIRSGGENIQYF; CDR3 DNA: TGTGCCATCAGGTCGGGGGGCGAAAACATTCAGTACTTC
J gene: TRBJ2-7; clone size: NA; D gene: NA; V gene: TRBV18; CDR3 protein: CASSPSRGTYEQYF; CDR3 DNA: TGTGCCAGCTCACCAAGCCGAGGAACCTACGAGCAGTACTTC
J gene: TRBJ1-2; clone size: NA; D gene: NA; V gene: TRBV28; CDR3 protein: CASSLEQGGYTF; CDR3 DNA: TGTGCCAGCAGTTTAGAACAGGGTGGCTACACCTTC
J gene: TRBJ2-5; clone size: NA; D gene: NA; V gene: TRBV4-1; CDR3 protein: CASSLTEGTQYF; CDR3 DNA: TGCGCCAGCAGCCTAACCGAGGGGACCCAGTACTTC
J gene: TRBJ2-2; clone size: NA; D gene: TRBD2; V gene: TRBV19; CDR3 protein: CASSMGGTGELFF; CDR3 DNA: TGTGCCAGTAGTATGGGAGGGACCGGGGAGCTGTTTTTT
J gene: TRBJ1-1; clone size: NA; D gene: NA; V gene: TRBV12-3/TRBV12-4; CDR3 protein: CASSLQGNTEAFF; CDR3 DNA: TGTGCCAGCAGTTTACAGGGGAACACTGAAGCTTTCTTT
J gene: TRBJ2-3; clone size: NA; D gene: NA; V gene: TRBV6-2/TRBV6-3; CDR3 protein: CASSYSMTSTDTQYF; CDR3 DNA: TGTGCCAGCAGTTACTCGATGACTAGCACAGATACGCAGTATTTT
J gene: TRBJ1-2; clone size: NA; D gene: NA; V gene: TRBV28; CDR3 protein: CASRSRGEDGYTF; CDR3 DNA: TGTGCCAGCAGGTCCAGGGGCGAGGATGGCTACACCTTC
J gene: TRBJ2-3; clone size: few; D gene: NA; V gene: TRBV28; CDR3 protein: CASSFVAGTDTQYF; CDR3 DNA: TGTGCCAGCAGTTTTGTAGCAGGCACAGATACGCAGTATTTT
J gene: TRBJ2-7; clone size: NA; D gene: NA; V gene: TRBV5-5; CDR3 protein: CATARGTYEQYF; CDR3 DNA: TGTGCCACTGCGAGGGGGACCTACGAGCAGTACTTC
J gene: TRBJ2-6; clone size: NA; D gene: NA; V gene: TRBV19; CDR3 protein: CASRRASIDSGANVLTF; CDR3 DNA: TGTGCCAGTAGGAGGGCTAGCATAGACTCTGGGGCCAACGTCCTGACTTTC
J gene: TRBJ2-1; clone size: NA; D gene: TRBD2; V gene: TRBV25-1; CDR3 protein: CASSGASGSRLGEQFF; CDR3 DNA: TGTGCCAGCAGTGGGGCTAGCGGGAGCCGTCTGGGTGAGCAGTTCTTC
J gene: TRBJ2-1; clone size: NA; D gene: NA; V gene: TRBV15; CDR3 protein: CATSRDGAGKQFF; CDR3 DNA: TGTGCCACCAGCAGAGATGGGGCAGGGAAGCAGTTCTTC
J gene: TRBJ1-6; clone size: few; D gene: NA; V gene: TRBV19; CDR3 protein: CASSKRQEYSPLHF; CDR3 DNA: TGTGCCAGTAGTAAACGACAGGAGTATTCACCCCTCCACTTT
J gene: TRBJ1-3; clone size: NA; D gene: NA; V gene: TRBV10-3; CDR3 protein: CAIRRDSGNTIYF; CDR3 DNA: TGTGCCATCAGACGGGACTCTGGAAACACCATATATTTT
J gene: TRBJ2-1; clone size: once; D gene: TRBD1; V gene: TRBV6-5; CDR3 protein: CASSYDRGRLYNEQFF; CDR3 DNA: TGTGCCAGCAGTTACGACAGGGGTCGTCTCTACAATGAGCAGTTCTTC
J gene: TRBJ1-4; clone size: once; D gene: TRBD1; V gene: TRBV29-1; CDR3 protein: CSVSDRGEKLFF; CDR3 DNA: TGCAGCGTCTCGGACAGGGGAGAAAAACTGTTTTTT
J gene: TRBJ1-2; clone size: NA; D gene: TRBD1; V gene: TRBV19; CDR3 protein: CASSPGQGALSAYGYTF; CDR3 DNA: TGTGCCAGTAGTCCCGGACAGGGGGCTCTTTCTGCGTATGGCTACACCTTC
J gene: TRBJ2-1; clone size: NA; D gene: TRBD2; V gene: TRBV5-5; CDR3 protein: CASSRTSGGAVLDEQFF; CDR3 DNA: TGTGCCAGCAGCAGGACTAGCGGGGGGGCCGTTTTGGATGAGCAGTTCTTC
J gene: TRBJ2-2; clone size: NA; D gene: NA; V gene: TRBV30; CDR3 protein: CAWSVQSTGELFF; CDR3 DNA: TGTGCCTGGAGTGTTCAGTCCACCGGGGAGCTGTTTTTT
J gene: TRBJ2-2; clone size: NA; D gene: NA; V gene: TRBV7-9; CDR3 protein: CASSVQGSGELFF; CDR3 DNA: TGTGCCAGCAGCGTGCAGGGGTCTGGGGAGCTGTTTTTT
J gene: TRBJ1-1; clone size: NA; D gene: NA; V gene: TRBV3-1/TRBV3-2; CDR3 protein: CASSQVPLFEAFF; CDR3 DNA: TGTGCCAGCAGCCAAGTCCCCCTTTTTGAAGCTTTCTTT
J gene: TRBJ2-3; clone size: once; D gene: NA; V gene: TRBV30; CDR3 protein: CAWSPGSLAVSTDTQYF; CDR3 DNA: TGTGCCTGGAGTCCCGGGAGCTTAGCAGTCAGCACAGATACGCAGTATTTT
J gene: TRBJ1-6; clone size: NA; D gene: NA; V gene: TRBV4-1; CDR3 protein: CASSQDQTYNSPLHF; CDR3 DNA: TGCGCCAGCAGCCAAGACCAGACCTATAATTCACCCCTCCACTTT
J gene: TRBJ2-5; clone size: NA; D gene: TRBD1; V gene: TRBV15; CDR3 protein: CATSRGDAQGARETQYF; CDR3 DNA: TGTGCCACCAGCAGGGGGGACGCACAGGGGGCGCGGGAGACCCAGTACTTC
J gene: TRBJ1-4; clone size: NA; D gene: NA; V gene: TRBV7-3; CDR3 protein: CASSPVGEKLFF; CDR3 DNA: TGTGCCAGCAGCCCGGTTGGTGAAAAACTGTTTTTT
J gene: TRBJ2-2; clone size: NA; D gene: NA; V gene: TRBV19; CDR3 protein: CASSMRNPLTGELFF; CDR3 DNA: TGTGCCAGTAGTATGAGGAATCCACTCACCGGGGAGCTGTTTTTT
J gene: TRBJ2-5; clone size: NA; D gene: NA; V gene: TRBV10-3; CDR3 protein: CATGGGETQYF; CDR3 DNA: TGTGCCACGGGGGGCGGGGAGACCCAGTACTTC
J gene: TRBJ2-2; clone size: NA; D gene: TRBD2; V gene: TRBV7-3; CDR3 protein: CASSMTSGSSGELFF; CDR3 DNA: TGTGCCAGCAGCATGACTAGCGGGAGCTCCGGGGAGCTGTTTTTT
J gene: TRBJ2-7; clone size: NA; D gene: TRBD2; V gene: TRBV27; CDR3 protein: CASRLAGEPYEQYF; CDR3 DNA: TGTGCCAGCAGATTAGCGGGGGAACCCTACGAGCAGTACTTC
J gene: TRBJ1-1; clone size: NA; D gene: NA; V gene: TRBV19; CDR3 protein: CASSINSLNTEAFF; CDR3 DNA: TGTGCCAGTAGTATTAACAGCTTGAACACTGAAGCTTTCTTT
J gene: TRBJ1-2; clone size: NA; D gene: NA; V gene: TRBV18; CDR3 protein: CASSTKGGSGYTF; CDR3 DNA: TGTGCCAGCTCAACAAAGGGAGGATCTGGCTACACCTTC
J gene: TRBJ2-1; clone size: few; D gene: TRBD2; V gene: TRBV29-1; CDR3 protein: CSVPRQGRTGLADNEQFF; CDR3 DNA: TGCAGCGTTCCCCGACAGGGGAGGACGGGACTAGCGGACAATGAGCAGTTCTTC
J gene: TRBJ1-4; clone size: NA; D gene: NA; V gene: TRBV3-1/TRBV3-2; CDR3 protein: CASSQDLGQEKLFF; CDR3 DNA: TGTGCCAGCAGCCAAGATTTGGGACAAGAAAAACTGTTTTTT
J gene: TRBJ2-7; clone size: NA; D gene: NA; V gene: TRBV9; CDR3 protein: CASSVGQDYEQYF; CDR3 DNA: TGTGCCAGCAGCGTAGGTCAGGACTACGAGCAGTACTTC
J gene: TRBJ2-1; clone size: NA; D gene: TRBD1; V gene: TRBV3-1/TRBV3-2; CDR3 protein: CASSQVAQGAYEQFF; CDR3 DNA: TGTGCCAGCAGCCAAGTCGCCCAGGGGGCTTATGAGCAGTTCTTC
J gene: TRBJ1-4; clone size: few; D gene: TRBD1; V gene: TRBV6-5; CDR3 protein: CASRPVGQGTEKLFF; CDR3 DNA: TGTGCCAGCAGGCCCGTCGGACAGGGGACTGAAAAACTGTTTTTT
J gene: TRBJ2-1; clone size: NA; D gene: NA; V gene: TRBV19; CDR3 protein: CASSMAPIQGYSYNEQFF; CDR3 DNA: TGTGCCAGTAGTATGGCTCCAATTCAGGGTTATTCCTACAATGAGCAGTTCTTC
J gene: TRBJ1-2; clone size: NA; D gene: NA; V gene: TRBV7-8; CDR3 protein: CASSLGQSNYGYTF; CDR3 DNA: TGTGCCAGCAGCTTAGGACAGAGTAACTATGGCTACACCTTC
J gene: TRBJ2-1; clone size: NA; D gene: NA; V gene: TRBV19; CDR3 protein: CASSGQTNEQFF; CDR3 DNA: TGTGCCAGTAGCGGACAGACCAATGAGCAGTTCTTC